The T cell receptor beta chain described here comes from a study of shared clonotypes between healthy human individuals. Looked up from germline, CDR1 is MNHEY and CDR2 is SMNVEV (reference sequence). V lost 2 bases to trimming and J lost 8 bases; unmatched junction nucleotides: 18. This CDR3 spans 19 amino acids. Study processing details: Quality scores were absent from the junction-only immunoSEQ sequences, so filtering differed. Data came from immunoSEQ multiplex PCR; TCRdb stores just in-frame clones and leaves some out. V and J calls and clone size are given by that table; D and trimming were obtained from the DNA. The sample has a few hundred thousand clones; 77% are singletons. Unsorted material relied on approximately 89 million PBMCs as the source of genomic DNA.

The genes are TRBV27 and TRBJ2-1, with 10 bases identical to TRBD2. Material for sequencing was PBMCs. This clonotype was obtained from a woman between 35 and 50 years old in good health. Some clones in this sample may be carry-over from other donors' samples. Here the CDR3 DNA reads TGTGCCAGCAGTTTACTGAGCATCGCCGGGGCTAGCGGGAGTTATGAGCAGTTCTTC. Protein product: CASSLLSIAGASGSYEQFF.